Below, 24 T cell receptor beta chains from the same sample are listed, as sequenced in a study of Graves' ophthalmopathy and Graves' hyperthyroidism. From RNA, the CDR3 regions of TCR beta chains were amplified and sequenced. First-round RT-PCR used HTBI primers; second-round multiplex PCR followed. TCRdb fed the multiplex PCR reads into MiXCR, producing one record per CDR3 protein. This repertoire shows almost 750,000 distinct CDR3 sequences, approximately 40% found once; its top ten account for less than 55%. Material for sequencing was peripheral blood. The receptor set was obtained from an adult man with Graves' ophthalmopathy.

This clonotype was seen at least ten times. The chain combines TRBV12-3 or TRBV12-4 with TRBJ1-1, with D possibly matching TRBD1 (6 bases). This CDR3 has 14 residues. V was pared by 7 bases and J by 1 base, with 13 bases between. The CDR3 DNA reads TGTGCCAGCACCGCGGGACACTCGAACACTGAAGCTTTCTTT. Translating it yields CASTAGHSNTEAFF.

This clonotype was seen a handful of times. The chain is built from TRBV7-2 and TRBJ2-5; 9 bases align to TRBD2. The germline V gene has CDR1 SGHTA and CDR2 FQGNSA. The junction had 15 bases not matched to a gene; V was cut back by 0 bases and J by 4 bases. The CDR3 consists of 19 residues. The CDR3 sequence is CASSLAGSGRPAEGETQYF. The CDR3, as DNA: TGTGCCAGCAGCTTAGCGGGTAGCGGGAGACCAGCTGAGGGAGAGACCCAGTACTTC.

This clonotype was seen a handful of times. The genes are TRBV12-3 or TRBV12-4 and TRBJ1-5, with a tentative D call TRBD1 (6 bases). V lost 8 bases and J 3 bases, leaving 14 bases between the germline ends. The CDR3 is 14 amino acids. The CDR3 DNA reads TGTGCCAGCGGACACAGGGAAACCAATCAGCCCCAGCATTTT. Translation gives CASGHRETNQPQHF.

The sample holds a few counts of this clonotype. The chain employs TRBV19 and TRBJ2-7, with 10 nucleotides matching TRBD1. V trimming: 6 bases; J trimming: 2 bases; junction bases outside the gene matches: 4. The germline V gene encodes CDR1 LNHDA and CDR2 SQIVND (reference sequence). This CDR3 has 14 residues. Here the CDR3 reads CASSKGQGTYEQYF. In nucleotides, the CDR3 is TGTGCCAGTAGCAAGGGACAGGGGACCTACGAGCAGTACTTC.

V is TRBV10-2 and J is TRBJ1-1, with 7 bases matching TRBD1. The V segment lost 5 bases and the J segment 5 bases; nucleotides outside the gene matches: 11. The CDR3 contains 15 residues. Germline loops: CDR1 WSHSY, CDR2 SAAADI. For the CDR3, the DNA is TGCGCCAGCAGTCCGATGGAGTTGACAGGGACTGAAGCTTTCTTT. Protein: CASSPMELTGTEAFF.

V is TRBV25-1 and J is TRBJ1-4; D perhaps matches TRBD1 (6 bases). The CDR3 has 15 amino acids. V dropped 5 bases and J dropped 7 bases, with 17 bases sitting between them. Germline assignment: CDR1 MGHDK and CDR2 SYGVNS. Here the CDR3 DNA reads TGTGCCAGCAGTCAGCGGGGGGGCGGCGGTGAAAAACTGTTTTTT. Translation gives CASSQRGGGGEKLFF.

This clonotype was seen at least ten times. CDR3 protein: CASSESGTSTYNSPLHF. CDR3 sequence (DNA): TGTGCCAGCAGTGAGAGCGGGACATCGACCTATAATTCACCCCTCCACTTT. The V and J genes are TRBV2 and TRBJ1-6, with D tentatively TRBD1 (6 bases). Germline V gene data show CDR1 as SNHLY and CDR2 as FYNNEI. The CDR3 contains 17 residues. Trimming shortened V by 3 bases and J by 2 bases, and 14 bases separated the two germline ends.

The rearrangement links TRBV28 to TRBJ2-7; TRBD2 matches 11 bases. This CDR3 is built from 15 residues. CDR1 and CDR2 (germline): MDHEN, SYDVKM. J lost 6 bases, V lost 7 bases, and 11 bases had no gene match. The CDR3 spells CASKSGTSGFFEQYF. Here the CDR3 DNA reads TGTGCCAGCAAGTCCGGGACTAGCGGTTTTTTCGAGCAGTACTTC.

The chain links TRBV6-5 to TRBJ1-6; tentatively, D is TRBD1 (6 bases). Looked up from germline, CDR1 is MNHEY and CDR2 is SVGAGI. The V end lost 6 bases, the J end lost 2 bases, and 8 bases lay between the germline ends. There are 14 residues in the CDR3. The CDR3, as DNA: TGTGCCAGCAGAAGGACAGCCTATAATTCACCCCTCCACTTT. Protein: CASRRTAYNSPLHF.

This clonotype was counted at least ten times. It is likely a read error, because the conserved phenylalanine at the end of the CDR3 is missing. The limits of the CDR3 on the DNA are not certain, so only TCRdb's listed CDR3 is given. The chain has TRBV10-3 and TRBJ1-4; the table's D call, TRBD1, was not checked against the DNA. CDR1 is ENHRY, CDR2 SYGVKD, per germline. The CDR3 extends over 11 residues, inclusive of both ends. CDR3 protein: CAISEKRDRPR.

In its sample, this clonotype was seen many times. This chain joins TRBV2 and TRBJ2-7, with D hard to call. Germline CDR1 is SNHLY and CDR2 is FYNNEI. The V and J ends lost 6 bases and 1 base respectively, with 10 bases between them. CDR3 length: 13 residues. The CDR3 sequence is CASRRTESYEQYF. The CDR3 DNA sequence: TGTGCCAGCAGACGCACAGAATCCTACGAGCAGTACTTC.

This clonotype was detected only a few times. The chain employs TRBV12-3 or TRBV12-4 and TRBJ1-2; possible D gene TRBD1, 5 bases. The CDR3 loop spans 16 amino acids. The CDR3, as DNA: TGTGCTAGTGGTCCCTACACCGAATCGGGACACTATGGCTACACCTTC. Its protein is CASGPYTESGHYGYTF.

This clonotype was counted ten times or more. The germline gene is not matched at one end of the junction; a read error may be the cause. The gene calls are TRBV14 and TRBJ1-1; 7 bases are a match to TRBD1. CDR3 length equals 12 residues. CDR1 SGHDN and CDR2 FVKESK come from the germline V gene. The CDR3 DNA sequence: TGTGCCAGCAGCCAAGATGCCGACAGGGTGGTCTTT. Residues: CASSQDADRVVF.

This clonotype was counted many times. The V call is TRBV15, the J call TRBJ1-6, with a possible D match to TRBD1 (5 bases). CDR1 is LNHNV, CDR2 YYDKDF, per germline (reference sequence). V shed 0 bases and J shed 2 bases, with 11 bases lying between them. The length of the CDR3 is 17 residues. CDR3: CATSRETASPYNSPLHF. The CDR3 region has the DNA TGTGCCACCAGCAGAGAGACAGCCAGTCCCTATAATTCACCCCTCCACTTT.

Regarding this clonotype: This sequence may be a read error, since a much larger clone differs from it by one base. CDR3 coding DNA: TGTGCCAGCAGCTTAGCGCCCAGGGCTGGGACCCAGTACTTC. Its translation is CASSLAPRAGTQYF. V is TRBV7-2 and J is TRBJ2-5; TRBD1 might be the D (5 bases). This CDR3 has 14 residues. Germline CDR1 and CDR2: SGHTA and FQGNSA. V lost 0 bases to trimming and J lost 7 bases, with 12 bases between them. The full variable domain, rest sourced from reference TRBV7-2 and TRBJ2-5, is GAGVSQSPSNKVTEKGKDVELRCDPISGHTALYWYRQSLGQGLEFLIYFQGNSAPDKSGLPSDRFSAERTGGSVSTLTIQRTQQEDSAVYLCASSLAPRAGTQYFGPGTRLLVL.

The chain employs TRBV25-1 and TRBJ1-4; the D is unclear. The CDR3 has 14 amino acids. Trimming removed 5 bases at V and 0 bases at J, with 7 bases between. Germline assignment: CDR1 MGHDK and CDR2 SYGVNS. The CDR3 loop is CASSHISTNEKLFF. In DNA, the CDR3 is TGTGCCAGCAGTCACATATCAACTAATGAAAAACTGTTTTTT.

V gene TRBV25-1 combines with J gene TRBJ2-3; no firm D call. Trimming stripped 5 bases from V and 6 bases from J, with 12 bases between. Germline V gene sequence: CDR1 MGHDK, CDR2 SYGVNS. The CDR3 consists of 13 residues. The CDR3 loop reads CASSLRLGDTQYF. The CDR3 region has the DNA TGTGCCAGCAGTCTTAGGCTCGGTGATACGCAGTATTTT.

In regard to this clonotype: A read error is possible here, since a much larger clone lies one base away. The CDR3 does not end in the conserved phenylalanine or tryptophan, so this is likely a read error. The chain has TRBV5-4 and TRBJ2-7; D is ambiguous. The V gene lost 1 base and the J gene lost 4 bases, with 9 bases spanning the gap. Germline V CDR1 and CDR2: SGHNT, YYREEE (reference sequence). This CDR3 contains 13 residues. CDR3 DNA sequence: TGTGCCAGCAGCTTGCCTCCAGCTTACGAGCAGTACTGC. This gives the protein CASSLPPAYEQYC.

V gene TRBV15 combines with J gene TRBJ2-7, with a weak D call TRBD1 (5 bases). The V gene lost 1 base and the J gene lost 2 bases, with 9 bases spanning the gap. This CDR3 region has 14 residues. Germline lookup yields CDR1 LNHNV and CDR2 YYDKDF (reference sequence). Here the CDR3 reads CATSRGTSTYEQYF. The CDR3 DNA reads as TGTGCCACCAGCAGAGGGACATCGACCTACGAGCAGTACTTC.

The chain recombines TRBV7-9 with TRBJ2-7, with 8 nucleotides matching TRBD1. Germline V gene lookup returns CDR1 SEHNR and CDR2 FQNEAQ (reference sequence). The CDR3 runs 13 residues. The junction had 10 bases not matched to a gene; V was cut back by 5 bases and J by 10 bases. The CDR3 is CASSTRPTGAQYF. DNA for the CDR3: TGTGCCAGCAGCACCCGCCCGACAGGGGCACAGTACTTC.

The rearrangement uses TRBV7-9 and TRBJ2-2; D not certain. The CDR3 spans 15 residues. Germline CDR1 and CDR2: SEHNR and FQNEAQ (reference sequence). With 6 bases removed from V and 2 bases from J, the gap between germline ends came to 13 bases. CDR3 coding DNA: TGTGCCAGCAGTGGTAGGCAGGCCAACACCGGGGAGCTGTTTTTT. This sequence encodes CASSGRQANTGELFF.

This clonotype appeared many times. The chain recombines TRBV10-3 with TRBJ2-7; D is uncertain. The V and J ends lost 5 bases and 5 bases respectively, with 13 bases between them. Germline V lookup: CDR1 ENHRY, CDR2 SYGVKD. The CDR3 sequence is 13 residues long. This chain's CDR3 is CAISPFSVHEQYF. Here the CDR3 DNA reads TGTGCCATCAGTCCCTTCAGCGTCCACGAGCAGTACTTC.

The chain links TRBV10-3 to TRBJ2-7, with a possible D match to TRBD1 (6 bases). The CDR3 loop spans 14 amino acids. The ends were cut back, 10 bases at V and 4 bases at J, with 20 bases in the middle. Germline lookup yields CDR1 ENHRY and CDR2 SYGVKD. The CDR3 nucleotides read TGTGCCAGCACCATGGGCAGGGGATATTACGAGCAGTACTTC. Translated, it gives CASTMGRGYYEQYF.

For this clonotype: A much larger clone lies one base from this, so it may be a read error. The rearrangement joins TRBV24-1 to TRBJ1-3; TRBD1 matches at 9 bases. This CDR3 is 15 amino acids long. V lost 5 bases and J lost 3; bases outside the gene matches: 4. Germline CDR1 and CDR2: KGHDR and SFDVKD. The CDR3 region is CATSATGGGGNTIYF. The CDR3 DNA is TGTGCCACCAGTGCTACAGGGGGCGGTGGAAACACCATATATTTT.